The text below deals with one T cell receptor beta chain. This specimen comes from a study of blood T cell repertoires in COVID-19. At the level of the study: The United States, Italy and Spain provided the acute and convalescent COVID-19 samples. PBMCs, B-cell-depleted T cells, or T cells were the source of the cDNA or gDNA that made up the material.

The authors' processing: Reference gene primer amplification gave nucleated cell count estimates. Using immunoSEQ multiplex PCR, the repertoire was profiled, and TCRdb retains in-frame clones only, with some absent. Clonal size and the V and J genes are those of that table, whereas D and trimming came from the DNA. The sample carries about 290,000 clones, roughly 85% recorded once. Germline values: CDR1 MGHDK, CDR2 SYGVNS. V gave up 4 bases and J gave up 5 bases, with 23 bases separating them. The CDR3 totals 17 residues. The sample was peripheral blood. The rearrangement links TRBV25-1 to TRBJ2-5; tentative D call: TRBD1 (8 bases). This clonotype originated in a woman under 40 with active or convalescent COVID-19. CDR3 amino acids: CASSGQGRGPKGETQYF. For the CDR3, the DNA is TGTGCCAGCAGTGGACAGGGGAGGGGGCCCAAGGGGGAGACCCAGTACTTC.